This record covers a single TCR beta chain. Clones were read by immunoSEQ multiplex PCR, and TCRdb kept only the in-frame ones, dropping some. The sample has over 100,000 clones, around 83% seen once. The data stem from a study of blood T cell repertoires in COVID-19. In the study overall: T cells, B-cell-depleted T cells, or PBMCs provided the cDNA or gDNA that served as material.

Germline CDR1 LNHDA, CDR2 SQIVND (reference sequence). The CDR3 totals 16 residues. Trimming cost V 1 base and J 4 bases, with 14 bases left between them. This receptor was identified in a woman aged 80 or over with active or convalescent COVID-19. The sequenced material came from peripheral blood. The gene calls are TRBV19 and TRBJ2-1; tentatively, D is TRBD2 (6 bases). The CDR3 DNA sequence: TGTGCCAGTAGTATAGCGGCGGGAAGGGGTTACAATGAGCAGTTCTTC. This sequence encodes CASSIAAGRGYNEQFF.